This paragraph reports one TCR beta chain. The entry originates in a study of monozygotic twins with inflammatory bowel disease. The CDR3 spans 14 residues. The germline V gene has CDR1 DFQATT and CDR2 SNEGSKA (reference sequence). A total RNA quantity of 3500 ng went into each TCR library. cDNA encoding TCRalpha and TCRbeta underwent two nested PCRs of approximately 16 and 10 cycles, each of which was followed by bead purification. Reprocessing the 5' RACE reads, TCRdb reports a single entry for every CDR3 protein and omits DNA. The table for this sample gives 80,000 or so distinct CDR3 sequences. The TCR sequence derives from a human donor with ulcerative colitis or Crohn's disease, or a healthy co-twin of an affected twin (not recorded which). The sequencing input was blood. V gene TRBV20-1 combines with J gene TRBJ1-5; checking the TCRdb D call of TRBD1 is not possible without DNA. The CDR3 protein is CSARGQVSNQPQHF.